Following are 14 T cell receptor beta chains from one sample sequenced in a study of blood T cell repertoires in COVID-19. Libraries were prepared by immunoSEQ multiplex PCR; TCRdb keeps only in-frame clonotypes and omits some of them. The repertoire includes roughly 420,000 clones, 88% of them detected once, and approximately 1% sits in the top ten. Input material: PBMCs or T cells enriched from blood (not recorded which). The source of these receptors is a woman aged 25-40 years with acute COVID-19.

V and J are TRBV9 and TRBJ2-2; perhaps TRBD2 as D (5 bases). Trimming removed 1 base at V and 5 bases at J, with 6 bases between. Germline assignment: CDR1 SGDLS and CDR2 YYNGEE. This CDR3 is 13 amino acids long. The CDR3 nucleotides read TGTGCCAGCAGCGTACCGGGGACCGGGGAGCTGTTTTTT. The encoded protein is CASSVPGTGELFF.

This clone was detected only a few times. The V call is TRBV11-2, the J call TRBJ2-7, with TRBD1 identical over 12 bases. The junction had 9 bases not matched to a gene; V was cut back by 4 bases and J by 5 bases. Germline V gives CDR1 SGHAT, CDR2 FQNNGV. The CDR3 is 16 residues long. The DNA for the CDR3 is TGTGCCAGCAGCTCAAACCCCGGGACAGGGGGCAACGAGCAGTACTTC. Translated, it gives CASSSNPGTGGNEQYF.

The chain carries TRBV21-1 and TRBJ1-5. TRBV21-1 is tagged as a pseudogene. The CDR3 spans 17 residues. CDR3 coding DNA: TGTGCCAGCAGCTCTCGATATAGCGGGGGCCAGGTTCAGCCCCAGCATTTT. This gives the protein CASSSRYSGGQVQPQHF.

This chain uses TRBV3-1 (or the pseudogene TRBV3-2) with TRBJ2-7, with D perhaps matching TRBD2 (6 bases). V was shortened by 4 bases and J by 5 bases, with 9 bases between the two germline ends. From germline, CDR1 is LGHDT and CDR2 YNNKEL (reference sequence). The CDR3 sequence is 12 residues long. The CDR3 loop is CASSRGLHEQYF. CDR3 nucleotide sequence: TGTGCCAGCAGCCGGGGACTTCACGAGCAGTACTTC.

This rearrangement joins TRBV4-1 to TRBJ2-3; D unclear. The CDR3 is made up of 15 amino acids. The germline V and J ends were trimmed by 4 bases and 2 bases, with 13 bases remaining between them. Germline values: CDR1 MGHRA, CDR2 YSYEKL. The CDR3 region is CASSPPQADTDTQYF. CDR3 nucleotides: TGCGCCAGCAGCCCCCCGCAGGCTGACACAGATACGCAGTATTTT.

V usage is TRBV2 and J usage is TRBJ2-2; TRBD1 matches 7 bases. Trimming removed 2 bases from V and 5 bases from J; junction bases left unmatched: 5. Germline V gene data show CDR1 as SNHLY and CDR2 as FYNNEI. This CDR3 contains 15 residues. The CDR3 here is CASSELDRWTGELFF. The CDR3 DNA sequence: TGTGCCAGCAGTGAATTGGACAGGTGGACCGGGGAGCTGTTTTTT.

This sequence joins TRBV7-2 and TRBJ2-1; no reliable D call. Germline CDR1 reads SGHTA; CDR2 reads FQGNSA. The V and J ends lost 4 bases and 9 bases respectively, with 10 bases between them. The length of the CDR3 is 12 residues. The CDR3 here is CASSWIAFEQFF. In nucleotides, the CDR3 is TGTGCCAGCAGCTGGATAGCCTTTGAGCAGTTCTTC.

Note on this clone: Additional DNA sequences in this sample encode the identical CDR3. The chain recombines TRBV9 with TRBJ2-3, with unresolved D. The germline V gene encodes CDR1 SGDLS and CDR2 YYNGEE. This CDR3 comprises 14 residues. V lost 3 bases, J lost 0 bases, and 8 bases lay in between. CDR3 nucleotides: TGTGCCAGCAGCGCTAGTGGGAGCACAGATACGCAGTATTTT. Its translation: CASSASGSTDTQYF. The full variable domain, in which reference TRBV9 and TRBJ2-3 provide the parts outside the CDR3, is DSGVTQTPKHLITATGQRVTLRCSPRSGDLSVYWYQQSLDQGLQFLIQYYNGEERAKGNILERFSAQQFPDLHSELNLSSLELGDSALYFCASSASGSTDTQYFGPGTRLTVL.

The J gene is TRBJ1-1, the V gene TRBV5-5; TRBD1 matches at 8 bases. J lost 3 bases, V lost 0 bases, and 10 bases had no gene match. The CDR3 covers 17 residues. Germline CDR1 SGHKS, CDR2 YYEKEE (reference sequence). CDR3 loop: CASSLAGTGGVHTEAFF. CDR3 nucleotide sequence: TGTGCCAGCAGCTTGGCCGGAACAGGGGGAGTCCACACTGAAGCTTTCTTT.

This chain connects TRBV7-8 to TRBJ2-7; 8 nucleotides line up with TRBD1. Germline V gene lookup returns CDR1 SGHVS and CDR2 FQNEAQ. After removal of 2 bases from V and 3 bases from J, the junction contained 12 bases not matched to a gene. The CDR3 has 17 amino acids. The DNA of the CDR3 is TGTGCCAGCAGCTTAAATAGCGGACAGGGAACGGGCTACGAGCAGTACTTC. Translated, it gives CASSLNSGQGTGYEQYF.

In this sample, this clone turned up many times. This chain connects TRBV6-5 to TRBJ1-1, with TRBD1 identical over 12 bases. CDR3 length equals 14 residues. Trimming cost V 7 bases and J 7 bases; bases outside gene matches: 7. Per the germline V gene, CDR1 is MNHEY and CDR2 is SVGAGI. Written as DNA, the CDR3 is TGTGCCAGCACCTTGGGACAGGGGGCCAATGAAGCTTTCTTT. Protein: CASTLGQGANEAFF.

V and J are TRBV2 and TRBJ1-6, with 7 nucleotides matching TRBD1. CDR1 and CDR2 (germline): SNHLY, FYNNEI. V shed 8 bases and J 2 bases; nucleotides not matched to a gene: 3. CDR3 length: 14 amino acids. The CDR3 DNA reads TGTGCCAGCTTGGGACAGACCTATAATTCACCCCTCCACTTT. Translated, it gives CASLGQTYNSPLHF.

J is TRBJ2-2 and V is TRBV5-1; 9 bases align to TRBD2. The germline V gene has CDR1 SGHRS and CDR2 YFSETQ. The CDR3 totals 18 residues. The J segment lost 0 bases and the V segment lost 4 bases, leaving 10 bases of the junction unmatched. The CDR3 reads CASSRAAGGLSNTGELFF. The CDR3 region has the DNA TGCGCCAGCAGCCGCGCGGCGGGGGGGCTCTCGAACACCGGGGAGCTGTTTTTT.

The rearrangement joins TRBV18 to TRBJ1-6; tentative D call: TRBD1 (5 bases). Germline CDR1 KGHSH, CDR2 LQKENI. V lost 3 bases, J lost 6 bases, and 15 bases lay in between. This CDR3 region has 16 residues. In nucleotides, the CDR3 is TGTGCCAGCTCACCTCAACGGCAGGGCCTTAATTCACCCCTCCACTTT. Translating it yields CASSPQRQGLNSPLHF.